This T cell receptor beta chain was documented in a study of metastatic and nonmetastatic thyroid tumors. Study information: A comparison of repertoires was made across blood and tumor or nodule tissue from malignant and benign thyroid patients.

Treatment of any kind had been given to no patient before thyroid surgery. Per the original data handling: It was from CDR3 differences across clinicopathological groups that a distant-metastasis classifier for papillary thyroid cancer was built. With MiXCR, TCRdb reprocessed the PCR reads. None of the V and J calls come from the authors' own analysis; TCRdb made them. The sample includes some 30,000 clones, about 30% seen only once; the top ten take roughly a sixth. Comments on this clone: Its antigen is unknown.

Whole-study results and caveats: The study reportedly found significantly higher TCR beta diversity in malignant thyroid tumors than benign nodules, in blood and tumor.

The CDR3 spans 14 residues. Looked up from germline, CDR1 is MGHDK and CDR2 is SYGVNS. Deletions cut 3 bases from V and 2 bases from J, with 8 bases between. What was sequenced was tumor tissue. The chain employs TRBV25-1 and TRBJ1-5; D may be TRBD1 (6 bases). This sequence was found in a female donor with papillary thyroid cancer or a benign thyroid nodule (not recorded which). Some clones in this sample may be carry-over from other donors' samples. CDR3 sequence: CASSDRQGNQPQHF. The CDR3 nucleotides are TGTGCCAGCAGTGACAGACAGGGCAATCAGCCCCAGCATTTT.